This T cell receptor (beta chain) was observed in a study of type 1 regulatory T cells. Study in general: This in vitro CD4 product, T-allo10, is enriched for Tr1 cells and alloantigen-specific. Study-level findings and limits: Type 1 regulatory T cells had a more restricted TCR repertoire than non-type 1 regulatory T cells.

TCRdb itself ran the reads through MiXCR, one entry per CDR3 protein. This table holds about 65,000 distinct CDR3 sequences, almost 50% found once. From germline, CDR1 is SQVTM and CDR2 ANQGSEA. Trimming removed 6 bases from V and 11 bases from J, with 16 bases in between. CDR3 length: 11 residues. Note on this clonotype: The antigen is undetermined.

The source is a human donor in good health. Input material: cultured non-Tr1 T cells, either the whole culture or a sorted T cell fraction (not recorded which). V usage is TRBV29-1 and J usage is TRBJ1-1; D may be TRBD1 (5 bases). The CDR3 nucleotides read TGCAGCGTCGCCTTTCAGGGCTACGCTTTCTTT. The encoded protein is CSVAFQGYAFF.